This paragraph covers one TCR beta chain sequence. The sample belongs to a study of shared clonotypes between healthy human individuals. Germline V lookup: CDR1 SGHTA, CDR2 FQGTGA. V lost 2 bases and J 0 bases, leaving 14 bases between the germline ends. This CDR3 region has 16 residues. PCR replicates from unsorted PBMC used 300 ng DNA, and this amount was roughly 33,000 T cell genomes. Libraries were prepared by immunoSEQ multiplex PCR; TCRdb keeps only in-frame clonotypes and omits some of them. This table holds about 490,000 clones, 65% to 85% found once. In unsorted samples, genomic DNA was obtained using around 100 million PBMCs.

Sequencing used PBMCs. The genes are TRBV7-3 and TRBJ2-7, with D possibly TRBD1 on 5 matching bases. This clonotype was obtained from a woman between 40 and 50 years old in good health. Some clones in this sample may be carry-over from other donors' samples. The CDR3: CASSLWGGRSSYEQYF. Here the CDR3 DNA reads TGTGCCAGCAGCTTATGGGGCGGACGGTCCTCCTACGAGCAGTACTTC.